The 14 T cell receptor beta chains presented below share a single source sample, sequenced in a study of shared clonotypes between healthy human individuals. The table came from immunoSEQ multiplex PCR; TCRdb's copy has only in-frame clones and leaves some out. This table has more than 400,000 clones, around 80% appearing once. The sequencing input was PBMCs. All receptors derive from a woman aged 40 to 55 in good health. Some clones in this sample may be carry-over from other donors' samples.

The CDR3 loop is CASSRGQGLPYEQYF. The CDR3 DNA reads TGTGCCAGTAGTAGGGGACAGGGTCTTCCCTACGAGCAGTACTTC. The rearrangement links TRBV19 to TRBJ2-7, with 9 bases lining up with TRBD1. CDR1 and CDR2 from the germline V gene are LNHDA and SQIVND (reference sequence). The ends lost 4 bases at V and 2 bases at J; junction bases unmatched: 6. This CDR3 is 15 amino acids long.

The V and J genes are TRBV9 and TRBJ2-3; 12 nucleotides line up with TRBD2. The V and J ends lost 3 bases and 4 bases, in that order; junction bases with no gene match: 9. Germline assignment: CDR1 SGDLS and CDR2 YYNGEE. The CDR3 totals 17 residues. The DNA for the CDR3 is TGTGCCAGCAGCGCCAAGCTACTAGCGGGAGGTGCAGATACGCAGTATTTT. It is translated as CASSAKLLAGGADTQYF.

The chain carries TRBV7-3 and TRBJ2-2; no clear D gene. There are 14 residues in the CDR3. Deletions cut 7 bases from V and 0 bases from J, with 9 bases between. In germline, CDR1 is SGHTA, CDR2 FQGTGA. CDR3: CASMSDTNTGELFF. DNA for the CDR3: TGTGCCAGCATGAGCGATACGAACACCGGGGAGCTGTTTTTT. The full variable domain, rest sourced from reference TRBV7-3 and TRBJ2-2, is GAGVSQTPSNKVTEKGKYVELRCDPISGHTALYWYRQSLGQGPEFLIYFQGTGAADDSGLPNDRFFAVRPEGSVSTLKIQRTERGDSAVYLCASMSDTNTGELFFGEGSRLTVL.

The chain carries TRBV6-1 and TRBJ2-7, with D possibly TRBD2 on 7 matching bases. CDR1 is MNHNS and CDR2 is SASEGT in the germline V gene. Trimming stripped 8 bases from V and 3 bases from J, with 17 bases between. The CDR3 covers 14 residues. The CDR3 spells CASQLGGAGYEQYF. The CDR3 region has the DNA TGTGCCAGCCAATTGGGGGGGGCGGGCTACGAGCAGTACTTC.

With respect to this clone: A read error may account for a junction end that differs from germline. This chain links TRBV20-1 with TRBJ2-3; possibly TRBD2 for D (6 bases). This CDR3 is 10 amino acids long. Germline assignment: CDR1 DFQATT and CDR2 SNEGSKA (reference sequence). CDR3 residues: CSAKGGRTSF. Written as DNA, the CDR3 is TGCAGTGCTAAAGGAGGGAGGACAAGTTTT.

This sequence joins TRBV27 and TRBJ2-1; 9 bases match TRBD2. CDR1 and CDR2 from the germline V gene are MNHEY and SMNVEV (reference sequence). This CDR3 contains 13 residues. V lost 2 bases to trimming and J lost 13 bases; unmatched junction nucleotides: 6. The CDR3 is CASSLREGLAQFF. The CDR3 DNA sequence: TGTGCCAGCAGTTTACGGGAGGGACTAGCTCAGTTCTTC.

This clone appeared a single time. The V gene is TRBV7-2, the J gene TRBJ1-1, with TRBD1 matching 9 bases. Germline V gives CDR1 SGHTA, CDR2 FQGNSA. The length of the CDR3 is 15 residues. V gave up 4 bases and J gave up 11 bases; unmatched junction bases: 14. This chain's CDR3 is CASSSAGTGRPGAFF. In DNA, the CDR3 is TGTGCCAGCAGCTCAGCCGGGACAGGGCGACCTGGGGCTTTCTTT.

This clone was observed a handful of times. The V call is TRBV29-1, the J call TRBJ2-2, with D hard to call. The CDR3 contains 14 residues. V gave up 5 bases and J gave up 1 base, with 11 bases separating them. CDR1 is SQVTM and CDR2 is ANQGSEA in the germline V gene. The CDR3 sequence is CSVNGDWNTGELFF. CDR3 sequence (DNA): TGCAGCGTTAATGGAGACTGGAACACCGGGGAGCTGTTTTTT.

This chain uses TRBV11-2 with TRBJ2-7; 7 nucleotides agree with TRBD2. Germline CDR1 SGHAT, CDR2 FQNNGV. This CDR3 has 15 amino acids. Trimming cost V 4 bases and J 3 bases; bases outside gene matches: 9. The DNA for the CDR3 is TGTGCCAGCAGCTGGGGGGGGACCCTAAACTACGAGCAGTACTTC. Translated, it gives CASSWGGTLNYEQYF. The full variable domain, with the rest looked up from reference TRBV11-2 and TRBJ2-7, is EAGVAQSPRYKIIEKRQSVAFWCNPISGHATLYWYQQILGQGPKLLIQFQNNGVVDDSQLPKDRFSAERLKGVDSTLKIQPAKLEDSAVYLCASSWGGTLNYEQYFGPGTRLTVT.

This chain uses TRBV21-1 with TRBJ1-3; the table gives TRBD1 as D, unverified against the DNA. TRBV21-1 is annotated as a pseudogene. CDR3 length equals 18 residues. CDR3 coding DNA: TGTGCCAGCAGCATGGGCCTTAAAGGACAGGAACTTGGAAACACCATATATTTT. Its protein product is CASSMGLKGQELGNTIYF.

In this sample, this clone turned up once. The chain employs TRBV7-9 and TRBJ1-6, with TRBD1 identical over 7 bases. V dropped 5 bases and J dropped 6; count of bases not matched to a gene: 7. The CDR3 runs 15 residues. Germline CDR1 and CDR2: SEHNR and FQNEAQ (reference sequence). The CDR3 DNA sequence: TGTGCCAGCAGCGCCGCGGGACAGCTTAATTCACCCCTCCACTTT. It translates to CASSAAGQLNSPLHF.

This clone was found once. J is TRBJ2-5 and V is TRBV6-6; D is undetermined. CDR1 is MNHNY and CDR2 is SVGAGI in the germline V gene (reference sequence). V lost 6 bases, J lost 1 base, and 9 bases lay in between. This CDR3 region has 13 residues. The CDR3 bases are TGTGCCAGCAGCGAAGGTGCCCAAGAGACCCAGTACTTC. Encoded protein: CASSEGAQETQYF.

The CDR3: CASTRARGNHNEQFF. The CDR3 bases are TGTGCCAGCACCCGAGCGAGGGGGAACCACAATGAGCAGTTCTTC. The genes are TRBV11-2 and TRBJ2-1, with D possibly matching TRBD1 (6 bases). The CDR3 covers 15 residues. Per the germline V gene, CDR1 is SGHAT and CDR2 is FQNNGV. V shed 7 bases and J shed 5 bases, with 18 bases lying between them.

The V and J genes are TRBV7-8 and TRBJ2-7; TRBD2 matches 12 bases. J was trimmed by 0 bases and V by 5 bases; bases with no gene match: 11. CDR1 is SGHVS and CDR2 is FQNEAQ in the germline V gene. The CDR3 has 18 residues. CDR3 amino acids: CASSHPGLAGYNSYEQYF. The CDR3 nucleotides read TGTGCCAGCAGCCACCCGGGACTAGCGGGCTACAACTCCTACGAGCAGTACTTC.